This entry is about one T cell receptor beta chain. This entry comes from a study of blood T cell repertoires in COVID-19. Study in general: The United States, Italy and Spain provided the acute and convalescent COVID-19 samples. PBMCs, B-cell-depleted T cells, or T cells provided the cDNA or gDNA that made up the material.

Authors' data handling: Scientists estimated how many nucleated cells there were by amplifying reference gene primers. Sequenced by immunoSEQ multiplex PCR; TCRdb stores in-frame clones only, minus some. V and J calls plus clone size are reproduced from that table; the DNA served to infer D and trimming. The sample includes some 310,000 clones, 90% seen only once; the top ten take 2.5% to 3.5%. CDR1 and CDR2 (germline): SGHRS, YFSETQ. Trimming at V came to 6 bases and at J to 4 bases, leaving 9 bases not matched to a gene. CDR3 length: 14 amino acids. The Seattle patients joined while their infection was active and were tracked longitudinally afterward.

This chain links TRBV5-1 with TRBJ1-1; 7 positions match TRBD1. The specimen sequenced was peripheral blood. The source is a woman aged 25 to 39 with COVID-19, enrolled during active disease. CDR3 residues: CASKGDSSGTEAFF. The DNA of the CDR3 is TGCGCCAGCAAGGGGGACAGCAGTGGCACTGAAGCTTTCTTT.